The 23 T cell receptor beta chains given below trace back to one sample, sequenced in a study of T cells in Graves' hyperthyroidism and ophthalmopathy. RNA transcripts served as the template for amplifying TCR beta CDR3 regions. First-round RT-PCR of the TCR CDR3 relied on the HTBI primer set. TCRdb redid the calling of the multiplex PCR reads with MiXCR, one entry per CDR3 protein. Altogether hundreds of thousands of distinct CDR3 sequences are present, around 25% being singletons, with the ten largest covering roughly a quarter. What was sequenced was blood. All receptors derive from a man aged 35 to 55 with Graves' hyperthyroidism that later progressed to Graves' ophthalmopathy.

This clonotype has a count of ten or more. The CDR3 loop is CASSFLSGTETQYF. CDR3 bases: TGTGCCAGCAGTTTTCTGAGCGGGACAGAGACCCAGTACTTC. This rearrangement joins TRBV12-3 or TRBV12-4 to TRBJ2-5; TRBD2 matches 7 bases. The CDR3 runs to 14 residues. V was pared by 3 bases and J by 4 bases, with 5 bases of the junction left unmatched.

Concerning this clonotype: Being one base from a much bigger clone, this may be a read error. The chain combines TRBV5-1 with TRBJ2-2; TRBD1 agrees at 8 bases. From germline, CDR1 is SGHRS and CDR2 YFSETQ. The CDR3 totals 17 residues. The CDR3 coding sequence is TGCGCCAGCAGCCACCCCCCGGGACAGGTCTACACCGGGGAGCCGTTTTTT. This gives the protein CASSHPPGQVYTGEPFF.

There are many counts of this clonotype. The rearrangement links TRBV19 to TRBJ2-7; 7 positions match TRBD2. CDR1 LNHDA and CDR2 SQIVND come from the germline V gene (reference sequence). The CDR3 sequence is 17 residues long. With 3 bases clipped from V and 0 bases from J, the junction kept 11 bases outside the gene matches. In nucleotides, the CDR3 is TGTGCCAGTAGTATTGGGACTACCGGGACTGTCTCCTACGAGCAGTACTTC. Translated, it gives CASSIGTTGTVSYEQYF.

This clonotype came up many times. The chain links TRBV15 to TRBJ2-5; D not resolved. CDR1 is LNHNV and CDR2 is YYDKDF in the germline V gene (reference sequence). The CDR3 is 15 amino acids. V lost 1 base to trimming and J lost 5 bases, with 14 bases between them. The CDR3, as DNA: TGTGCCACCAGCAGAGCCCGGGCCAGTCCGGAGACCCAGTACTTC. Protein: CATSRARASPETQYF.

This clonotype came up many times. This chain joins TRBV29-1 and TRBJ2-5, with TRBD1 matching over 7 bases. After removal of 4 bases from V and 2 bases from J, the junction contained 1 base not matched to a gene. CDR3 size: 12 residues. Germline values: CDR1 SQVTM, CDR2 ANQGSEA. Here the CDR3 DNA reads TGCAGCGTTGTCAGGGGGCAAGAGACCCAGTACTTC. Amino acids: CSVVRGQETQYF.

The genes are TRBV6-2 or TRBV6-3 and TRBJ1-1; possibly TRBD1 for D (5 bases). The CDR3 covers 15 residues. V dropped 2 bases and J dropped 7 bases, with 17 bases sitting between them. From germline, CDR1 is MNHEY and CDR2 SVGEGT. The CDR3 spells CASSYPRTGGDEAFF. As DNA, the CDR3 is TGTGCCAGCAGTTACCCCCGGACTGGAGGGGATGAAGCTTTCTTT.

This clonotype was observed at least ten times. J is TRBJ1-5 and V is TRBV9; D not certain. V was cut by 0 bases and J by 2 bases, with 9 bases left in between. The CDR3 length is 15 residues. The germline CDR1 and CDR2 sequences are SGDLS and YYNGEE. For the CDR3, the DNA is TGTGCCAGCAGCGTAGGTTGGCAGGGCAATCAGCCCCAGCATTTT. Protein sequence: CASSVGWQGNQPQHF. The full variable domain, rest sourced from reference TRBV9 and TRBJ1-5, is DSGVTQTPKHLITATGQRVTLRCSPRSGDLSVYWYQQSLDQGLQFLIQYYNGEERAKGNILERFSAQQFPDLHSELNLSSLELGDSALYFCASSVGWQGNQPQHFGDGTRLSIL.

This clonotype occurred a few times. CDR3 sequence (DNA): TGTGCCAGTGTACGGACAGGGAGAGGCAATGAGCAGTTCTTC. It yields the protein CASVRTGRGNEQFF. V gene TRBV19 combines with J gene TRBJ2-1; TRBD1 matches 8 bases. Germline-derived CDR1 and CDR2 are LNHDA and SQIVND (reference sequence). The CDR3 sequence is 14 residues long. After removal of 8 bases from V and 6 bases from J, the junction contained 9 bases not matched to a gene.

This clonotype was seen at least ten times. The J gene is TRBJ2-7, the V gene TRBV20-1; the match to TRBD2 covers 14 bases. CDR1 and CDR2 from the germline V gene are DFQATT and SNEGSKA (reference sequence). The CDR3 sequence is 15 residues long. Losses at the gene ends were 0 bases for V and 4 bases for J; bases not matched to a gene: 2. Here the CDR3 reads CSAREGTSGRYEQYF. The CDR3 nucleotides are TGCAGTGCTAGAGAAGGGACTAGCGGGAGATACGAGCAGTACTTC.

This clonotype was recorded many times. The rearrangement joins TRBV24-1 to TRBJ2-2; TRBD1 agrees at 7 bases. Germline trimming cut 5 bases from V and 1 base from J; bases unmatched to any gene: 3. The CDR3 is made up of 15 amino acids. Germline V gene data show CDR1 as KGHDR and CDR2 as SFDVKD. The CDR3 region is CATSVGQLNTGELFF. In DNA, the CDR3 is TGTGCCACCAGTGTGGGACAGCTGAACACCGGGGAGCTGTTTTTT.

This clonotype was counted at least ten times. The V and J genes are TRBV12-3 or TRBV12-4 and TRBJ1-2; D not resolved. The CDR3 is 12 amino acids. Trimming pared 8 bases from V and 6 bases from J, leaving 13 bases between. The CDR3 region has the DNA TGTGCCAGCGCCCCTGTCGGGGATGGCTACACCTTC. As protein: CASAPVGDGYTF.

This clonotype was observed many times. This chain joins TRBV30 and TRBJ1-1; D is possibly TRBD1 (5 bases). This CDR3 comprises 15 residues. The V end was cut by 0 bases, the J end by 1 base, with 12 bases between. Germline V lookup: CDR1 GTSNPN, CDR2 SVGIG (reference sequence). CDR3 in DNA: TGTGCCTGGAGTGTACGGGGGATCGGGAACACTGAAGCTTTCTTT. Protein sequence: CAWSVRGIGNTEAFF.

This clonotype was observed at least ten times. The chain links TRBV24-1 to TRBJ2-7; D not resolved. Germline lookup yields CDR1 KGHDR and CDR2 SFDVKD. The CDR3 contains 12 residues. Trimming removed 4 bases at V and 3 bases at J, with 6 bases between. CDR3 loop: CATSDRNYEQYF. The CDR3 DNA reads as TGTGCCACCAGTGACAGAAACTACGAGCAGTACTTC.

This clonotype was counted ten times or more. V usage is TRBV27 and J usage is TRBJ1-1; TRBD1 is a possible D gene (5 bases). Trimming took 8 bases from V and 1 from J, leaving 11 bases between them. The CDR3 has 13 amino acids. Germline V lookup: CDR1 MNHEY, CDR2 SMNVEV (reference sequence). The CDR3 region is CASAGQPNTEAFF. In DNA form, the CDR3 reads TGTGCCAGCGCGGGGCAGCCGAACACTGAAGCTTTCTTT.

This clonotype was observed many times. The chain combines TRBV6-5 with TRBJ1-1; D not certain. CDR3 length: 12 residues. Trimming took off 6 bases at V and 3 bases at J, with 8 bases between the two ends. Germline CDR1 reads MNHEY; CDR2 reads SVGAGI. CDR3 region: CASRYSYTEAFF. In nucleotides, the CDR3 is TGTGCCAGCAGGTACAGTTACACTGAAGCTTTCTTT.

The V and J genes are TRBV6-2 or TRBV6-3 and TRBJ1-1; TRBD1 matches 7 bases. The CDR3 sequence is 14 residues long. V was pared by 6 bases and J by 4 bases, with 8 bases of the junction left unmatched. Per germline, CDR1 MNHEY and CDR2 SVGEGT. Here the CDR3 reads CASRGQERGTEAFF. For the CDR3, the DNA is TGTGCCAGCAGAGGACAGGAGAGGGGCACTGAAGCTTTCTTT.

This clonotype was counted at least ten times. V is TRBV11-1 and J is TRBJ1-1; D gene uncertain. V was shortened by 1 base and J by 0 bases, with 12 bases between the two germline ends. Germline-derived CDR1 and CDR2 are SGHAT and FQDESV (reference sequence). The CDR3 length is 16 residues. In DNA, the CDR3 is TGTGCCAGCAGCTTAGGCGGGGTGCCAATGAACACTGAAGCTTTCTTT. Translation gives CASSLGGVPMNTEAFF.

This chain connects TRBV11-2 to TRBJ2-7, with 7 bases that match TRBD2. The CDR3 length is 16 residues. V shed 7 bases and J 4 bases; nucleotides not matched to a gene: 16. Per germline, CDR1 SGHAT and CDR2 FQNNGV. The CDR3 loop reads CASIEGVTSLPYEQYF. The CDR3 bases are TGTGCCAGCATAGAAGGCGTGACTAGCCTCCCTTACGAGCAGTACTTC.

V usage is TRBV12-3 or TRBV12-4 and J usage is TRBJ1-1; D is ambiguous. This CDR3 has 13 residues. Trimming shortened V by 5 bases and J by 1 base, and 8 bases separated the two germline ends. The CDR3 spells CASSKHRNTEAFF. In DNA, the CDR3 is TGTGCCAGCAGTAAGCACAGGAACACTGAAGCTTTCTTT.

The rearrangement joins TRBV30 to TRBJ2-4, with unresolved D. V was shortened by 4 bases and J by 0 bases, with 7 bases between the two germline ends. The CDR3 contains 13 residues. Looked up from germline, CDR1 is GTSNPN and CDR2 is SVGIG (reference sequence). CDR3 residues: CAWTPRAKNIQYF. CDR3 coding DNA: TGTGCCTGGACCCCTAGAGCCAAAAACATTCAGTACTTC.

This clonotype was recorded at least ten times. The chain uses TRBV5-1 and TRBJ2-5, with 7 bases that match TRBD2. Per germline, CDR1 SGHRS and CDR2 YFSETQ. This CDR3 has 17 residues. V shed 0 bases and J 2 bases; nucleotides not matched to a gene: 10. The CDR3 region has the DNA TGCGCCAGCAGCTTGGGACCATCCTCTAGCGGACAAGAGACCCAGTACTTC. It specifies CASSLGPSSSGQETQYF.

This clonotype was picked up a small number of times. The rearrangement links TRBV5-1 to TRBJ2-7, with 15 bases fitting TRBD2. Germline CDR1 reads SGHRS; CDR2 reads YFSETQ. The trim removed 4 bases at V and 7 bases at J, leaving 18 bases unmatched. This CDR3 comprises 19 residues. CDR3 region: CASSTDPGTSGRFSLEQYF. As DNA, the CDR3 is TGCGCCAGCAGCACAGACCCCGGGACTAGCGGGAGGTTTTCCCTGGAGCAGTACTTC.

This clonotype has a count of ten or more. The chain recombines TRBV2 with TRBJ2-7; D may correspond to TRBD1 or TRBD2 (5 bases each). The CDR3 runs to 13 residues. CDR1 and CDR2 (germline): SNHLY, FYNNEI. The ends were cut back, 7 bases at V and 5 bases at J, with 15 bases in the middle. For the CDR3, the DNA is TGTGCCAGCAATGCAGGGAGAAACCACGAGCAGTACTTC. It translates to CASNAGRNHEQYF.